A single sample is the source of the 2 T cell receptor beta chains below, sequenced in a study of CD8+CD57+ T cells in acquired aplastic anemia. Genomic DNA served as template for TCR beta VDJ and CDR3 profiling. Via MiXCR, TCRdb re-called the reads, giving one row per CDR3 protein. The table records around 200,000 distinct CDR3 sequences, 48% of them present only once. Individuals selected for sequencing had exhibited CD8+CD57+ cell expansion on flow cytometry. The material sequenced was sorted CD4+, CD8+, or CD8+CD57+ T cells (not recorded which) from PBMCs. The receptors were gathered from a human donor with aplastic anemia.

A note on this clonotype: One base away lies a much larger clone, so this may be a sequencing read error. J is TRBJ1-2 and V is TRBV10-3; D is unclear. The CDR3 covers 13 residues. Germline V gene lookup returns CDR1 ENHRY and CDR2 SYGVKD. With 3 bases removed from V and 4 bases from J, the gap between germline ends came to 9 bases. The CDR3 reads CAISDSRVYGYTF. In DNA form, the CDR3 reads TGTGCCATCAGTGATTCTCGGGTCTATGGCTACACCTTC.

The chain recombines TRBV24-1 with TRBJ2-3; D is ambiguous. Germline V gene data show CDR1 as KGHDR and CDR2 as SFDVKD. The CDR3 runs 11 residues. V was shortened by 10 bases and J by 4 bases, with 8 bases between the two germline ends. DNA of the CDR3: TGTGCCACGAAGACGGCAGATACGCAGTATTTT. As protein: CATKTADTQYF.